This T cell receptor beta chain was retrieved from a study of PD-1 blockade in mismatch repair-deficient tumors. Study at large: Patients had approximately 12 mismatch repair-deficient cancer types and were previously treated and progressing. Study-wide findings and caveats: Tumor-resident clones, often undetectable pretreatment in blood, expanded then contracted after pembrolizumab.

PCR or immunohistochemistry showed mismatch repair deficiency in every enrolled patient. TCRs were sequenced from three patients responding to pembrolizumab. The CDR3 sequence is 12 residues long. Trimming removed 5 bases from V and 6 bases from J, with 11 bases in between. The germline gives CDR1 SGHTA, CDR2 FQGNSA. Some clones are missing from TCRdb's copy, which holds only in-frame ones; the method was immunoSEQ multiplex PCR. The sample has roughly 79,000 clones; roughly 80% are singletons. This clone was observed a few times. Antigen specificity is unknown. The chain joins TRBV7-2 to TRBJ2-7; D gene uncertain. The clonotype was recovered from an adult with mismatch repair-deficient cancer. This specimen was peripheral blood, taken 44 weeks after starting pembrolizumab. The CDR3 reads CASSPTALEQYF. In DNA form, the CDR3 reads TGTGCCAGCAGCCCGACTGCACTCGAGCAGTACTTC.